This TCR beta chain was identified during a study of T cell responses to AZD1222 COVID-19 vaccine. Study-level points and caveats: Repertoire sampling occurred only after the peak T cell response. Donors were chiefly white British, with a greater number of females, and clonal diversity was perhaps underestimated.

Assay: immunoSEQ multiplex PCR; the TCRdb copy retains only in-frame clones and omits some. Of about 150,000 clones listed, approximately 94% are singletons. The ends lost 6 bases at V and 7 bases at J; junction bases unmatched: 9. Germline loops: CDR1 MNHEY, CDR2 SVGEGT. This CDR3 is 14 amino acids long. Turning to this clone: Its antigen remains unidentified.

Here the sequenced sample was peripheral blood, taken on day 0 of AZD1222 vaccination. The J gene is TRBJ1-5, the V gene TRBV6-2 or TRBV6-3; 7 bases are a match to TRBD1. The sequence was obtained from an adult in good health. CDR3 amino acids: CASRPDRDGQPQHF. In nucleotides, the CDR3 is TGTGCCAGCAGGCCTGACAGGGATGGACAGCCCCAGCATTTT.